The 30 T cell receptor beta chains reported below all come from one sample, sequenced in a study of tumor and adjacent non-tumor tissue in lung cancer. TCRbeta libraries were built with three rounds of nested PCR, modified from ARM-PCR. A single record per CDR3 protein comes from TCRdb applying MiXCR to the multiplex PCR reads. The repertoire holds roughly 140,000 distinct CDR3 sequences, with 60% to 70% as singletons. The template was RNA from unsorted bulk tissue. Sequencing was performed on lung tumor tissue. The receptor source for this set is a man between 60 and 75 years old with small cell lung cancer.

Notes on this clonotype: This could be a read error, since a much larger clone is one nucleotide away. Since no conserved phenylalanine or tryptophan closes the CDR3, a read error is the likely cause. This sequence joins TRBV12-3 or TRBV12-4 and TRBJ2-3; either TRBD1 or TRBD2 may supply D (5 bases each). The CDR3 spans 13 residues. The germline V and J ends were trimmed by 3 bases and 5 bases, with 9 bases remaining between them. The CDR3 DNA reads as TGTGCCAGCAGTTTTGGGGGTGGAGATACGCAGTATCTT. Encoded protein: CASSFGGGDTQYL.

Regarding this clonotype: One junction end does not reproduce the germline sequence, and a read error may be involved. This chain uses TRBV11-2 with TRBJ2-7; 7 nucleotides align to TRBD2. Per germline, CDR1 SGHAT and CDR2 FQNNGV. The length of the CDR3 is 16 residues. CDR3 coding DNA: TGTGCCAGCAGCTTAGCGCCGGGACTACAGTCCTACGAACAGTACTTC. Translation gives CASSLAPGLQSYEQYF.

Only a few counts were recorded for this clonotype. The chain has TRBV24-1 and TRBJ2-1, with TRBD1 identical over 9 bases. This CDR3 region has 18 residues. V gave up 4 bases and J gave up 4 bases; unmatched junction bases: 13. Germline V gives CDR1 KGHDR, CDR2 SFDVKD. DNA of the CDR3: TGTGCCACCAGTGACCCCGGGACAGGGCTGTCGAGATACAATGAGCAGTTCTTC. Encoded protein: CATSDPGTGLSRYNEQFF.

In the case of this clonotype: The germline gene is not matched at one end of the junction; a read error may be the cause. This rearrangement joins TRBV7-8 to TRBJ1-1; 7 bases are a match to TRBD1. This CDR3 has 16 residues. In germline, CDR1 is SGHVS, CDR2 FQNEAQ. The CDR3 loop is CVSRSIWTGLATEAFF. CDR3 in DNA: TGTGTCAGCAGATCAATATGGACAGGCCTTGCCACTGAAGCTTTCTTT.

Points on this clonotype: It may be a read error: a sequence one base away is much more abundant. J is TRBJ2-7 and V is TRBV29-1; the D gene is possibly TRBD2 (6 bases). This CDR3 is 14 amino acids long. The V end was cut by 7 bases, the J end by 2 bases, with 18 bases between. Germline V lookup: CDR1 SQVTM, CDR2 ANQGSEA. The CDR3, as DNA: TGCAGCGCTTGGGGGGACGGAGGGACCTACGAGCAGTACTTC. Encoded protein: CSAWGDGGTYEQYF.

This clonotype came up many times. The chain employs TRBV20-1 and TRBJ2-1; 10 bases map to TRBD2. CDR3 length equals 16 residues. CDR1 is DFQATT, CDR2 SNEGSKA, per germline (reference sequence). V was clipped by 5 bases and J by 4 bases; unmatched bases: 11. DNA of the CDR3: TGCAGTGCTCACACTCGGACTAGCGGAGCTTACAATGAGCAGTTCTTC. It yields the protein CSAHTRTSGAYNEQFF.

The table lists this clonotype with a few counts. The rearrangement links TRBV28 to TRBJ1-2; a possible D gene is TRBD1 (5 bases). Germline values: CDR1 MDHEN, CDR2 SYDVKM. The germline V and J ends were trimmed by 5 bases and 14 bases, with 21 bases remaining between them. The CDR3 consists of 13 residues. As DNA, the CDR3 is TGTGCCAGCAGTACCAGCGGCGGCGGGGGGGGTACCTTC. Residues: CASSTSGGGGGTF.

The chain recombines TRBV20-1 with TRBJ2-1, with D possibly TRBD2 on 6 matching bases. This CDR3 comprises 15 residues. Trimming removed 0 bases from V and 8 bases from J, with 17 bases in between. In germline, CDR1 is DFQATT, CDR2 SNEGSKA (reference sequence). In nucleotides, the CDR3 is TGCAGTGCTAGAGAGGGACTCGCCGCTTACGATGAGCAGTTCTTC. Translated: CSAREGLAAYDEQFF.

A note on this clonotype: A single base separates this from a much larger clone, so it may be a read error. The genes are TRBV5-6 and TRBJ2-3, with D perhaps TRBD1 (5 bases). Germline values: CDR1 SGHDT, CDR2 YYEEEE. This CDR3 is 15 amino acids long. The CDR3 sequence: CSSSSLGRNTDTQYF. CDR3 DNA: TGTTCCAGCAGCTCGCTGGGGCGGAACACAGATACGCAGTATTTT.

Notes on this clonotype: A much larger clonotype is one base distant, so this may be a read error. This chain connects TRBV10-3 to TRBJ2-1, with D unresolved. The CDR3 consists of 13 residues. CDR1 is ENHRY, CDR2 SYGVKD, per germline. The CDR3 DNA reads TGTGCCGTCAGTGAGTCGGTTGGGAATGAGCAGTTCTTC. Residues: CAVSESVGNEQFF.

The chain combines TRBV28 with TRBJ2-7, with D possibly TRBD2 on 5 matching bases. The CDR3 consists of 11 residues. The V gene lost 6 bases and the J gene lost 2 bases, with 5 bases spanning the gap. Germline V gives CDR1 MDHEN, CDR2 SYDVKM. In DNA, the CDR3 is TGTGCCAGCAGGGGAGCCTACGAGCAGTACTTC. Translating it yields CASRGAYEQYF.

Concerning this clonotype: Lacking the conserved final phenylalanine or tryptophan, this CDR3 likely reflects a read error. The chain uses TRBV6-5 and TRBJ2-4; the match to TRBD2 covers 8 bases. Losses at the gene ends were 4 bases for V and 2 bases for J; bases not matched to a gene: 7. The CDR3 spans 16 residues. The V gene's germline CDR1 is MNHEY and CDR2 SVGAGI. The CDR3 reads CASSSPIAGSKNIQYS. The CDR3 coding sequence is TGTGCCAGCAGTTCCCCCATAGCGGGGTCCAAAAACATTCAGTACTCC.

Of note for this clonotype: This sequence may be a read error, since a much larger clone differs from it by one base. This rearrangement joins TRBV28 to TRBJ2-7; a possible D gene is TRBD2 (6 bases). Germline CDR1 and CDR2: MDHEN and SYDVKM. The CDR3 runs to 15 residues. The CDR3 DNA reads TGTGCCAGCAGGCGAGAGGGCCGCGGGGTGTACGAGCATTACGTC. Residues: CASRREGRGVYEHYV.

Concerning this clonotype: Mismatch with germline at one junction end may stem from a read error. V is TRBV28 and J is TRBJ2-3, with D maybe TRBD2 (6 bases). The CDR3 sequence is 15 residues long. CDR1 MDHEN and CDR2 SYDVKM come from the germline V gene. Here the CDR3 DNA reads TGTGACAGCAGTCCTACTACTAGCTGGGCAGATACGCAGTATTTT. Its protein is CDSSPTTSWADTQYF.

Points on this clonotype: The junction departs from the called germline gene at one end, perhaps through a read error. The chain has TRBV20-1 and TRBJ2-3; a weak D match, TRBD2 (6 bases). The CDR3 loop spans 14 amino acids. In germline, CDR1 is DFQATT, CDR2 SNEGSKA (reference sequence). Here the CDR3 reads CSVSRSGPTETQYF. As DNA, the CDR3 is TGCAGTGTTAGCCGGAGCGGGCCAACAGAAACGCAGTATTTT.

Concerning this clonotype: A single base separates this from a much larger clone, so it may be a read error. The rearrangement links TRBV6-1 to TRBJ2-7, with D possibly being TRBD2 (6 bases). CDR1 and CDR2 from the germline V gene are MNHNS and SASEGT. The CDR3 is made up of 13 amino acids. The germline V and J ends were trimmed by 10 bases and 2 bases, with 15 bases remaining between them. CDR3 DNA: TGTGCCACCTTAGCGGAAGGGGCCTACGAGCAGTACTTC. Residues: CATLAEGAYEQYF.

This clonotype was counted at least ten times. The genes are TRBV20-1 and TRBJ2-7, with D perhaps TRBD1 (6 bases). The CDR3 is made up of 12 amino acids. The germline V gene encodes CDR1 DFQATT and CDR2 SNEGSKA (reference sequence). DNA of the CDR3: TGCAGCGTACAGGGTTCCCCTTACGAGCAGTACTTC. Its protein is CSVQGSPYEQYF.

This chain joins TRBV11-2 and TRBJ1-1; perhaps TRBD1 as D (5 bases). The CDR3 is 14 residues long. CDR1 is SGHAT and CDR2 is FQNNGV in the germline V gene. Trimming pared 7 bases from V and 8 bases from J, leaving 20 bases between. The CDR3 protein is CASTPGVMSTEAFF. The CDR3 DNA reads TGTGCCAGCACCCCGGGGGTGATGAGTACCGAAGCTTTCTTT.

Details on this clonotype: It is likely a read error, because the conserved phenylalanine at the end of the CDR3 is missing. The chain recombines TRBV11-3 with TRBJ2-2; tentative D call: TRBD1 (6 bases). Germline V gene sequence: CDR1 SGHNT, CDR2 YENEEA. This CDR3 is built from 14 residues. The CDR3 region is CAGSVGRGTGELFS. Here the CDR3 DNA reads TGTGCCGGCAGCGTAGGCAGGGGCACCGGGGAGCTGTTTTCA.

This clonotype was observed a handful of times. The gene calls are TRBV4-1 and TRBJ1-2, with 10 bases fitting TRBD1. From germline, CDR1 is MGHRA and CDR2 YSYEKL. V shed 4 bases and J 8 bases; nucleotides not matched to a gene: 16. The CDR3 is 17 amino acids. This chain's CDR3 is CASSPFRDRGSYSGYTF. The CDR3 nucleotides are TGCGCCAGCAGCCCCTTCCGGGACAGGGGATCCTATTCAGGCTACACCTTC.

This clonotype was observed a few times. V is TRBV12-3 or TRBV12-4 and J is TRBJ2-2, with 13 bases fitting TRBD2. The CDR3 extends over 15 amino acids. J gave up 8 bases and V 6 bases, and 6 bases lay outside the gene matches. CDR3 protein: CASSRTSGRGGELFF. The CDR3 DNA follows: TGTGCCAGCAGCAGGACTAGCGGGAGAGGGGGGGAGCTGTTTTTT.

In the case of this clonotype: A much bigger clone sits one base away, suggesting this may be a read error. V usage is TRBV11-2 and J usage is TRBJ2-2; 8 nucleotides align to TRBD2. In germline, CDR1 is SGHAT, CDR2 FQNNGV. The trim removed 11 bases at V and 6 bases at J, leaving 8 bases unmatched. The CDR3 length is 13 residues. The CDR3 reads CACNPSGPGELFF. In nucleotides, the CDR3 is TGTGCCTGCAATCCTAGCGGGCCCGGGGAGCTGTTTTTT.

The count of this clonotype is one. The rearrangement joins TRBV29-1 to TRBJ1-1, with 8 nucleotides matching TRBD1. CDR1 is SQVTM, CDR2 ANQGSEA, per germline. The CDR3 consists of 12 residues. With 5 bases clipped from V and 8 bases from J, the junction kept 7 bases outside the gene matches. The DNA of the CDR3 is TGCAGCGTTCCACGCAGGGGGCTGGAAGCTTTCTTT. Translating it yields CSVPRRGLEAFF.

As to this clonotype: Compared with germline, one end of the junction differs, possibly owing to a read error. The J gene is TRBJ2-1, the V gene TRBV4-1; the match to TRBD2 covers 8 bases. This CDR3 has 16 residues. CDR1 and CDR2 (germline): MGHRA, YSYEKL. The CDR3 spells CASSQESASGYNGQFF. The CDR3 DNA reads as TGCGCCAGCAGCCAAGAATCGGCTAGCGGGTACAATGGGCAGTTCTTC.

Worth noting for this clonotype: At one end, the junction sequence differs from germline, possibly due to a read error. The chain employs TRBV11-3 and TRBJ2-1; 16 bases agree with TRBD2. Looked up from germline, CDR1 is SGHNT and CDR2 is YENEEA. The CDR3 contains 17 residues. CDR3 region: CTSSLGLAGGSYNEHFF. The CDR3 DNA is TGTACCAGCAGCTTGGGACTAGCGGGAGGGTCCTACAATGAGCACTTCTTC.

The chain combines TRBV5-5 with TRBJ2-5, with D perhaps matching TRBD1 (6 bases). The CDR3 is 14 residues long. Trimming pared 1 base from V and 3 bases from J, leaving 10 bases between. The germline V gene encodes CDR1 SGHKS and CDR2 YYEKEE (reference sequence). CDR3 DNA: TGTGCCAGCAGCTTGTATTCAGGGGAAGAGACCCAGTACTTC. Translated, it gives CASSLYSGEETQYF.

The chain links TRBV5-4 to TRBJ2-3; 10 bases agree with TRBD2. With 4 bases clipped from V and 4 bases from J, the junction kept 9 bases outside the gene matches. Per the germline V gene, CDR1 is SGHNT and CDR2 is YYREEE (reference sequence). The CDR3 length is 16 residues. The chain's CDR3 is CASSPAASGSSDTQYF. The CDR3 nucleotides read TGTGCCAGCAGCCCGGCGGCTAGCGGGAGTTCAGATACGCAGTATTTT.

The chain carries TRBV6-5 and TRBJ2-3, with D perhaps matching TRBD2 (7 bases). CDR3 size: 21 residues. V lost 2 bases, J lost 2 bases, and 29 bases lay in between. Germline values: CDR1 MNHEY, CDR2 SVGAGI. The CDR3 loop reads CASSYPPYGGATEPITDTQYF. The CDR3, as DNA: TGTGCCAGCAGTTACCCCCCCTATGGGGGGGCCACCGAACCCATCACAGATACGCAGTATTTT.

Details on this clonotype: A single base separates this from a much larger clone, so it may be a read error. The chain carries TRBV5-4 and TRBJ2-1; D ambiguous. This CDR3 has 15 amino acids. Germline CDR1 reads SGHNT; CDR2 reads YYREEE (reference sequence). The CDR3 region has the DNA TGTACCAGCAGCGTCCTTGGTGGGTGGTTCGGTGAGCAGTTCTTC. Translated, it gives CTSSVLGGWFGEQFF. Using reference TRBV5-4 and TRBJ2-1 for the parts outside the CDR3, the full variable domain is ETGVTQSPTHLIKTRGQQVTLRCSSQSGHNTVSWYQQALGQGPQFIFQYYREEENGRGNFPPRFSGLQFPNYSSELNVNALELDDSALYLCTSSVLGGWFGEQFFGPGTRLTVL.

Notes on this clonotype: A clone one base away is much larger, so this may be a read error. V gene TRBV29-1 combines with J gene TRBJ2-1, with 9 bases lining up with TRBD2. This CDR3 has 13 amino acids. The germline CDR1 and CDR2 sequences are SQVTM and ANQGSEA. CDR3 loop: CSVEQLAGGEQSF. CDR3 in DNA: TGCAGCGTTGAGCAACTAGCGGGTGGCGAGCAGTCCTTC.